These T cell receptor beta chains were read from a single sample in a study of cytomegalovirus exposure and HLA in healthy donors. This table comes from immunoSEQ multiplex PCR, and its TCRdb copy is limited to in-frame clones, with some not included. The sample shows fewer than 85,000 clones, 90% to 95% of them seen only once. Sequencing was performed on PBMCs. The receptors derive from a woman younger than 30 in good health and CMV-seronegative. CDR3s include the opening cysteine and the closing phenylalanine or tryptophan. Fields, in order: clone size, V gene, J gene, CDR3 protein. Part of the rows lack a size; the others show once, few, many or a class for expanded clones.

size: -
V: TRBV4-1
J: TRBJ1-4
CDR3: CASSQGVQGYEKLFF

size: -
V: TRBV28
J: TRBJ1-5
CDR3: CASSLGRGQPQHF

size: -
V: TRBV7-8
J: TRBJ1-1
CDR3: CASSLNPRQGYVAFF

size: -
V: TRBV5-1
J: TRBJ2-3
CDR3: CASKVGSRGTDTQYF

size: -
V: TRBV30
J: TRBJ2-5
CDR3: CAWTPTSGGRETQYF

size: -
V: TRBV13
J: TRBJ1-1
CDR3: CASSLDRGTEAFF

size: once
V: TRBV4-3
J: TRBJ2-6
CDR3: CASSQEGQGISGANVLTF

size: -
V: TRBV4-2
J: TRBJ1-3
CDR3: CASSPPSNRQGSGNTIYF

size: once
V: TRBV9
J: TRBJ2-2
CDR3: CASSTRDRGTGELFF

size: -
V: TRBV30
J: TRBJ1-2
CDR3: CAWKGDRGIYGYTF

size: -
V: TRBV6-1
J: TRBJ1-1
CDR3: CASSTQGASEAFF

size: once
V: TRBV5-4
J: TRBJ2-5
CDR3: CASSLGDRWYF

size: -
V: TRBV30
J: TRBJ2-1
CDR3: CAWSVLAGAYNEQFF

size: -
V: TRBV5-5
J: TRBJ1-4
CDR3: CASSPGHNEKLFF

size: -
V: TRBV5-1
J: TRBJ2-7
CDR3: CASSPYSTGYEQYF

size: -
V: TRBV18
J: TRBJ2-3
CDR3: CASSHGSASGTDTQYF

size: -
V: TRBV6-5
J: TRBJ2-7
CDR3: CASSYRGSYEQYF

size: -
V: TRBV6-5
J: -
CDR3: CASSYSNPSASAEQYF

size: -
V: TRBV5-5
J: TRBJ1-5
CDR3: CASSSNRGLNQPQHF